This T cell receptor (beta chain) was identified in a study of blood T cell repertoires in COVID-19 (dated by TCRdb to the early 2020s). In the study overall: The collaborator samples originated in the United States, Italy and Spain and spanned the acute and convalescent phases of COVID-19. The prospective study material was composed of cDNA or gDNA derived from T cells, B-cell-depleted T cells, or PBMCs. Deeply sampled blood TCRbeta repertoires from subjects exposed to, actively infected with, or recovered from COVID-19 were included in the dataset. The repertoires were released in a freely available public database meant as a resource for research on the immune response to SARS-CoV-2. Samples came from the ongoing ImmuneRACE study (first 160 participants) plus 1,254 subjects from 6 global collaborators. A de-identified subject ID, COVID-19 status, age in years and sex were almost always included in the sample metadata. HLA class I and class II types, where available, came from metadata supplied by the sample provider rather than from assay-based typing.

The immunoSEQ Assay, a bias-controlled multiplex PCR, was used to amplify TCRbeta CDR3 regions from genomic DNA. From the authors' description of their analysis: The number of nucleated cells in each sample was estimated from the amplification of reference gene primers within the assay. Sequence reads were collapsed and filtered to measure the absolute abundance of every unique TCRbeta CDR3 rearrangement. For each sample, productive Simpson clonality was calculated by taking the square root of Simpson's diversity index across productive rearrangements. Entries here come from immuneACCESS through TCRdb and include only in-frame sequences with V and J called. Some clones fail to appear in such tables; in the studies checked, an unresolved V gene covers under half of the shortfall, and the cause of the remainder is unknown. D and trimming come from the DNA, and the V and J calls and clone size come from that table. This sample is represented by 70,000 to 80,000 clones; roughly 86% of them were singletons. The ten largest clones capture around 14% of the sample.

Overall results and qualifications from the work: Clinical and demographic metadata were provided uncurated, with the amount varying by source and participant.

Details on this clone: Its antigen remains unidentified. Within one base of it there is no much larger clone, and no base qualities were kept.

Collaborating institutions collected whole blood in K2EDTA tubes following their own protocols. For TCRbeta analysis, collaborators shipped samples as frozen whole blood, isolated PBMCs, or DNA extracted from either of those sample types. The CDR1 and CDR2 encoded by the germline V gene (reference sequence) are LNHDA and SQIVND. Counted from cysteine to phenylalanine, this CDR3 has 13 amino acids. Only the CDR3 portion is preserved as DNA: 39 bases, with reading frame beginning at the first base. V gives up 6 bases and J gives up 8 bases, and the segment between their germline ends measures 16 bases.

Sequencing was performed on peripheral blood. The chain uses TRBV19 and TRBJ1-2, with TRBD1 tentatively as D gene (6 bases match). The origin of this receptor is a woman aged 55 to 70 with acute or convalescent COVID-19. The CDR3 here reads CASSRGSGAGYTF. The nucleotides read TGTGCCAGTAGCAGAGGTTCAGGGGCCGGCTACACCTTC.